This T cell receptor beta chain was sequenced in a study of T cell responses to AZD1222 COVID-19 vaccine. Concerning this clone: Antigen unknown.

CDR3 length: 15 amino acids. The ends were cut back, 5 bases at V and 1 base at J, with 15 bases in the middle. Germline V gene lookup returns CDR1 SGHDT and CDR2 YYEEEE. Findings of the study overall: Spike-spanning, vaccine-associated CD4 TCRs were dominant at 160-218 and 743-854. Spike-specific TCR depth and breadth grew after two AZD1222 doses.

Here immunoSEQ multiplex PCR was the method, and the copy in TCRdb shows in-frame clones only, minus some. The sample has around 130,000 clones, roughly 90% seen once. The sequence was collected from an adult who received the AZD1222 COVID-19 vaccine. The chain links TRBV5-6 to TRBJ2-5, with D possibly matching TRBD1 (6 bases). The specimen was peripheral blood, collected 28 days after the second AZD1222 dose. The CDR3 DNA follows: TGTGCCAGCAGGTGGACCGGGACACCCCAAGAGACCCAGTACTTC. This translates into CASRWTGTPQETQYF. The entire variable domain, with the rest obtained from reference TRBV5-6 and TRBJ2-5, is as follows: DAGVTQSPTHLIKTRGQQVTLRCSPKSGHDTVSWYQQALGQGPQFIFQYYEEEERQRGNFPDRFSGHQFPNYSSELNVNALLLGDSALYLCASRWTGTPQETQYFGPGTRLLVL.